This T cell receptor (beta chain) was sequenced in a study of T cell responses to AZD1222 COVID-19 vaccine. TCRdb keeps only in-frame clones here, not all; method: immunoSEQ multiplex PCR. The data contain some 120,000 clones, over 75% of them singletons. Study outcomes and limitations: With dominance at 160-218 and 743-854, vaccine-associated CD4 TCRs spanned spike.

Losses at the gene ends were 4 bases for V and 6 bases for J; bases not matched to a gene: 11. This CDR3 region has 16 residues. Germline V gene lookup returns CDR1 LGHNA and CDR2 YNFKEQ. For this clone: No antigen is known for it.

The rearrangement uses TRBV4-2 and TRBJ2-1, with 8 nucleotides matching TRBD1. The TCR sequence derives from an adult in good health. The source material was peripheral blood, sampled on day 0 of AZD1222 vaccination. CDR3 nucleotide sequence: TGTGCCAGCAGCCCCCAGGACAGGGAAAATGGCAATGAGCAGTTCTTC. It specifies CASSPQDRENGNEQFF.